Presented here are 19 T cell receptor beta chains from one specimen sequenced in a study of technical replicates of blood from a few donors. Sequenced by immunoSEQ multiplex PCR; TCRdb stores in-frame clones only, minus some. The sample has about 89,000 clones, about 94% seen once. The source material was T cells isolated from PBMCs. These receptors all come from a human donor in good health.

This clone was seen just once. This chain connects TRBV5-1 to TRBJ1-5; D possibly corresponds to TRBD1 (6 bases). The CDR3 loop spans 18 amino acids. CDR1 is SGHRS, CDR2 YFSETQ, per germline. Trimming removed 2 bases at V and 2 bases at J, with 20 bases between. The CDR3 DNA reads as TGCGCCAGCAGCTTACCGGCGGAAGGCACAGGGCGCAATCAGCCCCAGCATTTT. Translated: CASSLPAEGTGRNQPQHF.

The chain recombines TRBV9 with TRBJ2-3; a weak D match, TRBD2 (6 bases). Germline loops: CDR1 SGDLS, CDR2 YYNGEE. V lost 0 bases to trimming and J lost 0 bases, with 17 bases between them. The CDR3 is 18 residues long. The CDR3 nucleotides are TGTGCCAGCAGCGTAGGGAGGGAGGCCGATCTAAGCACAGATACGCAGTATTTT. As protein: CASSVGREADLSTDTQYF.

V usage is TRBV2 and J usage is TRBJ2-7, with unresolved D. The V end was cut by 6 bases, the J end by 10 bases, with 19 bases between. Germline V gene data show CDR1 as SNHLY and CDR2 as FYNNEI. This CDR3 region has 13 residues. The CDR3 here is CASSLVNSQVQYF. CDR3 in DNA: TGTGCCAGCAGCCTTGTGAACAGTCAGGTCCAGTACTTC.

V gene TRBV7-2 combines with J gene TRBJ2-5; 7 bases are a match to TRBD2. CDR3 length: 19 amino acids. Looked up from germline, CDR1 is SGHTA and CDR2 is FQGNSA. With V trimmed by 5 bases and J by 9 bases, 27 bases remained unmatched. For the CDR3, the DNA is TGTGCCAGCAGCCCCCAGTGGCGGGGGATTTATCGAACACCAAGGGCCCAGTACTTC. As protein: CASSPQWRGIYRTPRAQYF.

The V call is TRBV7-3, the J call TRBJ2-3; TRBD1 agrees at 8 bases. The CDR3 runs 15 residues. CDR1 and CDR2 (germline): SGHTA, FQGTGA. Trimming at V came to 5 bases and at J to 6 bases, leaving 10 bases not matched to a gene. This CDR3 reads CASSPSGGLADTQYF. CDR3 bases: TGTGCCAGCAGCCCCTCAGGGGGCTTAGCGGATACGCAGTATTTT.

The chain uses TRBV1 and TRBJ2-3; the table gives TRBD2 as D, unverified against the DNA. TRBV1 is recorded as a pseudogene. This CDR3 has 20 amino acids. In nucleotides, the CDR3 is TGCACCAGCAGCCCCCCAGCGGGACTAGCGGGAGGTAAGGGCACAGATACGCAGTATTTT. It is translated as CTSSPPAGLAGGKGTDTQYF.

V and J are TRBV9 and TRBJ1-2, with D maybe TRBD1 (5 bases). Germline CDR1 and CDR2: SGDLS and YYNGEE. This CDR3 is 15 amino acids long. V shed 4 bases and J shed 4 bases, with 17 bases lying between them. CDR3 nucleotide sequence: TGTGCCAGCAGCCCCGATGGGGGACTCCGCTATGGCTACACCTTC. It codes for CASSPDGGLRYGYTF.

This sequence joins TRBV27 and TRBJ1-4; 8 bases match TRBD1. V lost 8 bases and J lost 5; bases outside the gene matches: 10. There are 15 residues in the CDR3. CDR1 is MNHEY and CDR2 is SMNVEV in the germline V gene (reference sequence). The CDR3 spells CASSKPGQENEKLFF. The CDR3 coding sequence is TGTGCCAGCTCCAAACCGGGACAGGAAAATGAAAAACTGTTTTTT. Drawing the rest from reference TRBV27 and TRBJ1-4, the complete variable domain is EAQVTQNPRYLITVTGKKLTVTCSQNMNHEYMSWYRQDPGLGLRQIYYSMNVEVTDKGDVPEGYKVSRKEKRNFPLILESPSPNQTSLYFCASSKPGQENEKLFFGSGTQLSVL.

This sequence joins TRBV5-5 and TRBJ2-7, with D uncertain. Germline V gene sequence: CDR1 SGHKS, CDR2 YYEKEE (reference sequence). Trimming shortened V by 0 bases and J by 0 bases, and 7 bases separated the two germline ends. The length of the CDR3 is 14 residues. The CDR3 nucleotides read TGTGCCAGCAGCTTGGTGCCAGGCTCCTACGAGCAGTACTTC. It translates to CASSLVPGSYEQYF.

The chain uses TRBV6-5 and TRBJ1-4; weak D call: TRBD1 (5 bases). Germline loops: CDR1 MNHEY, CDR2 SVGAGI. There are 14 residues in the CDR3. The V and J ends lost 6 bases and 8 bases respectively, with 16 bases between them. Here the CDR3 DNA reads TGTGCCAGCAGCCAAGGATCGACAGTGGAAAAACTGTTTTTT. Translation: CASSQGSTVEKLFF.

The chain carries TRBV11-3 and TRBJ2-5; 10 bases align to TRBD2. CDR3 length: 16 amino acids. V shed 2 bases and J 2 bases; nucleotides not matched to a gene: 5. CDR1 and CDR2 (germline): SGHNT, YENEEA. The CDR3 reads CASSLYSGGDQETQYF. CDR3 sequence (DNA): TGTGCCAGCAGCTTATACAGCGGGGGGGATCAAGAGACCCAGTACTTC.

V gene TRBV6-1 combines with J gene TRBJ1-2, with 10 bases that match TRBD1. The V gene's germline CDR1 is MNHNS and CDR2 SASEGT. The CDR3 sequence is 15 residues long. After removal of 4 bases from V and 13 bases from J, the junction contained 15 bases not matched to a gene. The CDR3 coding sequence is TGTGCCAGCAGTGGAGTCATTGGGACAGGGGAGATGAGCACCTTC. Residues: CASSGVIGTGEMSTF.

This clone was seen a handful of times. The chain employs TRBV7-9 and TRBJ1-1; 7 bases are a match to TRBD1. Germline trimming cut 4 bases from V and 0 bases from J; bases unmatched to any gene: 11. Germline lookup yields CDR1 SEHNR and CDR2 FQNEAQ (reference sequence). This CDR3 spans 17 amino acids. The CDR3 here is CASSSTVSGQLNTEAFF. The CDR3 nucleotides read TGTGCCAGCAGCTCGACCGTCTCGGGACAGCTGAACACTGAAGCTTTCTTT.

The chain has TRBV27 and TRBJ2-4; TRBD1 is a possible D gene (6 bases). Trimming stripped 5 bases from V and 1 base from J, with 12 bases between. CDR3 size: 15 residues. Germline V gives CDR1 MNHEY, CDR2 SMNVEV (reference sequence). The CDR3 region is CASSPYGGAKNIQYF. CDR3 nucleotide sequence: TGTGCCAGCAGTCCCTATGGGGGCGCCAAAAACATTCAGTACTTC.

This clone was observed once. This rearrangement joins TRBV7-9 to TRBJ1-1; a weak D match, TRBD1 (5 bases). Trimming cost V 5 bases and J 6 bases, with 25 bases left between them. Germline CDR1 SEHNR, CDR2 FQNEAQ (reference sequence). The length of the CDR3 is 17 residues. CDR3 residues: CASSPSSLQGSAAEAFF. CDR3 nucleotides: TGTGCCAGCAGCCCATCTTCCCTCCAGGGCTCCGCTGCTGAAGCTTTCTTT.

V is TRBV14 and J is TRBJ2-3, with a possible D match to TRBD2 (5 bases). V lost 0 bases to trimming and J lost 1 base, with 23 bases between them. CDR3 length equals 20 residues. Germline V gene lookup returns CDR1 SGHDN and CDR2 FVKESK. CDR3 sequence reads: CASSQEMVRQWELGTDTQYF. The CDR3 DNA reads TGTGCCAGCAGCCAAGAGATGGTGCGGCAGTGGGAGTTGGGCACAGATACGCAGTATTTT.

The chain couples TRBV30 to TRBJ1-3; the match to TRBD1 covers 7 bases. The ends lost 5 bases at V and 3 bases at J; junction bases unmatched: 4. Per the germline V gene, CDR1 is GTSNPN and CDR2 is SVGIG (reference sequence). This CDR3 has 13 residues. The CDR3 loop is CAWRQGGGNTIYF. The CDR3 bases are TGTGCCTGGCGACAGGGAGGTGGAAACACCATATATTTT.

The rearrangement uses TRBV28 and TRBJ2-1; a weak D match, TRBD2 (5 bases). The CDR3 spans 14 residues. Germline lookup yields CDR1 MDHEN and CDR2 SYDVKM. The V end lost 7 bases, the J end lost 8 bases, and 18 bases lay between the germline ends. The DNA of the CDR3 is TGTGCCAGCATCACTTCATCCGGGGTTTATGAGCAGTTCTTC. Its protein is CASITSSGVYEQFF. Supplemented by reference TRBV28 and TRBJ2-1, the full variable domain reads DVKVTQSSRYLVKRTGEKVFLECVQDMDHENMFWYRQDPGLGLRLIYFSYDVKMKEKGDIPEGYSVSREKKERFSLILESASTNQTSMYLCASITSSGVYEQFFGPGTRLTVL.

The V call is TRBV15, the J call TRBJ2-7; D might be TRBD2 (6 bases). Trimming removed 0 bases from V and 2 bases from J, with 11 bases in between. The CDR3 contains 15 residues. The germline V gene encodes CDR1 LNHNV and CDR2 YYDKDF (reference sequence). This chain's CDR3 is CATSREGTLPYEQYF. CDR3 coding DNA: TGTGCCACCAGCAGAGAAGGGACTCTTCCCTACGAGCAGTACTTC.